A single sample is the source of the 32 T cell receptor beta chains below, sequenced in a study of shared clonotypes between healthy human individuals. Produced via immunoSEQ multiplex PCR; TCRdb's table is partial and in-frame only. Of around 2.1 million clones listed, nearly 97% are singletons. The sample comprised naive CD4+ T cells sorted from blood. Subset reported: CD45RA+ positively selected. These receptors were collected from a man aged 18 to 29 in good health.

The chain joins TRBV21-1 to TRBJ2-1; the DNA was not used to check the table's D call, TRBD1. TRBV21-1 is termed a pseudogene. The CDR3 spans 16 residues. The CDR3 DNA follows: TGTGCCAGCCACATCACCAGGGGGGAAACCTACAATGAGCAGTTCTTC. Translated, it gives CASHITRGETYNEQFF.

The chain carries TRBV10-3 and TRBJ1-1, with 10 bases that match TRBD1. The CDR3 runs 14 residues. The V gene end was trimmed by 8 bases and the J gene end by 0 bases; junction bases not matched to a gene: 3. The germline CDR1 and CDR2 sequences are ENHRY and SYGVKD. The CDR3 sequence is CAIGGTGVNTEAFF. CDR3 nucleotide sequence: TGTGCCATCGGGGGGACAGGGGTGAACACTGAAGCTTTCTTT.

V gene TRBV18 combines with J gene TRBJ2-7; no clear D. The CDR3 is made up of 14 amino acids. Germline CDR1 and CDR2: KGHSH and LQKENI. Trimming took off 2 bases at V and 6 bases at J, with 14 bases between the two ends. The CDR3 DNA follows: TGTGCCAGCTCACCAATCGAGAGAGCTGTCGAGCAGTACTTC. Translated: CASSPIERAVEQYF.

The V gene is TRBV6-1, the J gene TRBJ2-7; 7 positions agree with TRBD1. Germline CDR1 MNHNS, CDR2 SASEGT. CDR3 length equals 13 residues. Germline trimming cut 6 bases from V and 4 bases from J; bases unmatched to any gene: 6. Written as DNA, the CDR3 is TGTGCCAGCAGCCTTGCGACAGGGTACGAGCAGTACTTC. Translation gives CASSLATGYEQYF.

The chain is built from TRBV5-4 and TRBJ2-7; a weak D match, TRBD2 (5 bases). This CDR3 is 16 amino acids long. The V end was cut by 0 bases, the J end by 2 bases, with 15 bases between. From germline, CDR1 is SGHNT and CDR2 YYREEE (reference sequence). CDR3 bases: TGTGCCAGCAGCTTGGAACTAGGACGGACGACCTACGAGCAGTACTTC. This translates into CASSLELGRTTYEQYF.

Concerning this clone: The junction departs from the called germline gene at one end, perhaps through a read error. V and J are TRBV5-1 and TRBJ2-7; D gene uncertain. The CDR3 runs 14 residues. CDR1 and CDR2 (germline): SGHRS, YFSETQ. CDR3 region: CASSPTAGTYEQCF. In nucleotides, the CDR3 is TGCGCCAGCAGCCCAACCGCAGGAACCTACGAGCAGTGCTTC.

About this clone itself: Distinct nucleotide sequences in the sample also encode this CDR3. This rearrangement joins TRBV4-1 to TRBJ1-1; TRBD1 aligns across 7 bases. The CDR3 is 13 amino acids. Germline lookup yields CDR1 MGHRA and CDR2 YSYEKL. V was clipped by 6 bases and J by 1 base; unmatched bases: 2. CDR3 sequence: CASRRQGNTEAFF. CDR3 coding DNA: TGCGCCAGCAGGAGACAGGGGAACACTGAAGCTTTCTTT.

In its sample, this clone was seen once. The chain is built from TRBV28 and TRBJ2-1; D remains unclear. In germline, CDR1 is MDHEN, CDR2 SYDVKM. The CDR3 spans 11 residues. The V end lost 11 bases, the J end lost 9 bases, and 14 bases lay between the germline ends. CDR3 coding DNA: TGTGCCTGTAAGTCTTTCAGTGAGCAGTTCTTC. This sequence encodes CACKSFSEQFF.

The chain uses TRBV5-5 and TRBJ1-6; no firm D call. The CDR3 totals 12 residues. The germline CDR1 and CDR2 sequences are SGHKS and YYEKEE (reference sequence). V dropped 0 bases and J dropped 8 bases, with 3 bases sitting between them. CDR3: CASSLAHSPLHF. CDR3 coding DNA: TGTGCCAGCAGCTTGGCACATTCACCCCTCCACTTT. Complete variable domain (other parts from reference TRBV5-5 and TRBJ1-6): DAGVTQSPTHLIKTRGQQVTLRCSPISGHKSVSWYQQVLGQGPQFIFQYYEKEERGRGNFPDRFSARQFPNYSSELNVNALLLGDSALYLCASSLAHSPLHFGNGTRLTVT.

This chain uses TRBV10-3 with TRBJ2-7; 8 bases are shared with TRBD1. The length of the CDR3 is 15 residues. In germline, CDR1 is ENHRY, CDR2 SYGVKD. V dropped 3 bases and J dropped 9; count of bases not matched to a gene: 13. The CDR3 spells CAISDRGQGNFGQYF. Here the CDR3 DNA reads TGTGCCATCAGTGACAGGGGGCAGGGGAATTTTGGGCAGTACTTC.

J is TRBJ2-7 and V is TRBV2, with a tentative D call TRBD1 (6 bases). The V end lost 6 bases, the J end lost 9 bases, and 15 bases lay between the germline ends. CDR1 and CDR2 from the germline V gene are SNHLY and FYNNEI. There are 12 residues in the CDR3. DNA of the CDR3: TGTGCCAGCAGAGTTACAGGGAATGGGCAGTACTTC. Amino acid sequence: CASRVTGNGQYF.

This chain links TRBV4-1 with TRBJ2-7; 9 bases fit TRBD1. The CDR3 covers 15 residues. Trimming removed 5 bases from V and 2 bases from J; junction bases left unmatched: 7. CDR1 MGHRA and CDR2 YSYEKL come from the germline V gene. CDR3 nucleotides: TGCGCCAGCAGCTTTCACCGGACAGGGGCCTACGAGCAGTACTTC. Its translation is CASSFHRTGAYEQYF.

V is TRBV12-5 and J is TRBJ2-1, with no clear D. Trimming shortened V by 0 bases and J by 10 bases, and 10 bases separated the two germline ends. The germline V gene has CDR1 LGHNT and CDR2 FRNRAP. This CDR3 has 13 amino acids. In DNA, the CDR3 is TGTGCTAGTGGTTTGGTAGACTCAGGAGAGCAGTTCTTC. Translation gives CASGLVDSGEQFF. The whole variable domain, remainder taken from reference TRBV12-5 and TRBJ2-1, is DARVTQTPRHKVTEMGQEVTMRCQPILGHNTVFWYRQTMMQGLELLAYFRNRAPLDDSGMPKDRFSAEMPDATLATLKIQPSEPRDSAVYFCASGLVDSGEQFFGPGTRLTVL.

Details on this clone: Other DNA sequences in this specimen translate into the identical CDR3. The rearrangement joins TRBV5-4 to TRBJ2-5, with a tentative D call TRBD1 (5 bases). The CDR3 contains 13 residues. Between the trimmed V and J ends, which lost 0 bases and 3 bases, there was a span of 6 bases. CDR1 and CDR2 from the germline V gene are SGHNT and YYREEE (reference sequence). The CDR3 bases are TGTGCCAGCAGCTTGGGGGGCGAAGAGACCCAGTACTTC. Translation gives CASSLGGEETQYF.

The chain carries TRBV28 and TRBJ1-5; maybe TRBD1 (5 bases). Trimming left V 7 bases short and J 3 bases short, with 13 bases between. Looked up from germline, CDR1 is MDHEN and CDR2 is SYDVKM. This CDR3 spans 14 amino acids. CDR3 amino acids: CASTSGTSNQPQHF. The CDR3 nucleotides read TGTGCCAGCACCTCCGGGACTTCCAATCAGCCCCAGCATTTT.

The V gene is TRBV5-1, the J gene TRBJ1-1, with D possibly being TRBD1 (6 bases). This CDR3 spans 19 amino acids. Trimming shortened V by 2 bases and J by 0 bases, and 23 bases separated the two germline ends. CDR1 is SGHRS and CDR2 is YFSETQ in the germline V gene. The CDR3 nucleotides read TGCGCCAGCAGCTTCTCGGACAGCTTTGATTTTGGAATGAACACTGAAGCTTTCTTT. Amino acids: CASSFSDSFDFGMNTEAFF.

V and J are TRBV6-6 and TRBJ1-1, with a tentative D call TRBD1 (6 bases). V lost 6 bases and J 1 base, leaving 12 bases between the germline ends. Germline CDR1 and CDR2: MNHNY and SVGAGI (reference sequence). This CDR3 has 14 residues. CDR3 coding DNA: TGTGCCAGCAGAACCCCGACAGGGAACACTGAAGCTTTCTTT. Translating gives CASRTPTGNTEAFF.

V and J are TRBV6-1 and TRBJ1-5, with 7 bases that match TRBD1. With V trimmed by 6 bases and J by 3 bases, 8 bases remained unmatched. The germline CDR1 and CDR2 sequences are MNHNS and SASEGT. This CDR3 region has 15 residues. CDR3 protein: CASRVNRGDNQPQHF. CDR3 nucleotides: TGTGCCAGCAGGGTAAACAGGGGAGACAATCAGCCCCAGCATTTT.

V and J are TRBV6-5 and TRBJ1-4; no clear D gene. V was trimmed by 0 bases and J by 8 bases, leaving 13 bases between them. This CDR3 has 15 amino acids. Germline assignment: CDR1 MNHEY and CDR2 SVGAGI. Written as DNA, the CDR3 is TGTGCCAGCAGTTACTCGGAGGCAGCGAACGAAAAACTGTTTTTT. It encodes CASSYSEAANEKLFF.

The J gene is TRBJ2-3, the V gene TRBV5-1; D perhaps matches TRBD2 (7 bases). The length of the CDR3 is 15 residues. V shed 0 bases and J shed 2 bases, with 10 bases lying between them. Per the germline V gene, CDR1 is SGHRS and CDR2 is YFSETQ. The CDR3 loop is CASSLERGATDTQYF. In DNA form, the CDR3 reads TGCGCCAGCAGCTTGGAACGGGGGGCCACAGATACGCAGTATTTT. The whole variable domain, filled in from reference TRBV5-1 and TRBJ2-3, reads KAGVTQTPRYLIKTRGQQVTLSCSPISGHRSVSWYQQTPGQGLQFLFEYFSETQRNKGNFPGRFSGRQFSNSRSEMNVSTLELGDSALYLCASSLERGATDTQYFGPGTRLTVL.

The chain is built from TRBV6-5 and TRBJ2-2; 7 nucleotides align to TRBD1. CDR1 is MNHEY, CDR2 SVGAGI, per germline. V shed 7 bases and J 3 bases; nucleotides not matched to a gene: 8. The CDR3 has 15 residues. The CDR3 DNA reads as TGTGCCAGCACCCTTAGGGGGCCACACACCGGGGAGCTGTTTTTT. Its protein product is CASTLRGPHTGELFF.

The CDR3 spells CASSSRVTYEQYF. DNA of the CDR3: TGTGCCAGCAGCTCCAGGGTAACCTACGAGCAGTACTTC. The chain uses TRBV7-2 and TRBJ2-7; D possibly corresponds to TRBD1 (5 bases). Germline loops: CDR1 SGHTA, CDR2 FQGNSA. Trimming removed 4 bases from V and 2 bases from J, with 9 bases in between. This CDR3 has 13 residues.

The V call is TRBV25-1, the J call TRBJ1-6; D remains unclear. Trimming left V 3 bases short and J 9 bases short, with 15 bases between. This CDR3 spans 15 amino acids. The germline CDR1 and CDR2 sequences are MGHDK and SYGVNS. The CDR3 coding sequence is TGTGCCAGCAGTGATGATACACGGGCTACTTCACCCCTCCACTTT. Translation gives CASSDDTRATSPLHF.

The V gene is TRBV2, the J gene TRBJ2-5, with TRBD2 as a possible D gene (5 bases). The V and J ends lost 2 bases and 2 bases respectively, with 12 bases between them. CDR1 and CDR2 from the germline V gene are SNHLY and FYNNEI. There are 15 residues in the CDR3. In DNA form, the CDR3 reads TGTGCCAGCAGTGAAAGAGGGCAAGATCAAGAGACCCAGTACTTC. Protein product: CASSERGQDQETQYF.

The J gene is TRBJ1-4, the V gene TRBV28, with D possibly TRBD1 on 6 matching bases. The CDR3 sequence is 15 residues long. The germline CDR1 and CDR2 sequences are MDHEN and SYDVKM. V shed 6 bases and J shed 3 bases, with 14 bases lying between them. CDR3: CASRRRGFPNEKLFF. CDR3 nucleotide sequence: TGTGCCAGCAGGAGAAGGGGGTTCCCTAATGAAAAACTGTTTTTT.

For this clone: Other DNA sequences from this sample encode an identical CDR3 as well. The CDR3 spells CASSELWGGETQYF. CDR3 coding DNA: TGTGCCAGCAGTGAACTCTGGGGAGGAGAGACCCAGTACTTC. The chain combines TRBV6-1 with TRBJ2-5; D might be TRBD2 (6 bases). With 2 bases removed from V and 4 bases from J, the gap between germline ends came to 11 bases. CDR1 is MNHNS, CDR2 SASEGT, per germline. The CDR3 runs 14 residues.

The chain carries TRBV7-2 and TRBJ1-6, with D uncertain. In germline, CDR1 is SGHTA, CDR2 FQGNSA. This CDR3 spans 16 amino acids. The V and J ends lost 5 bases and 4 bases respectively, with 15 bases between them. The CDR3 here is CASSKSSVQYNSPLHF. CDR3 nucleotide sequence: TGTGCCAGCAGCAAATCATCGGTCCAGTATAATTCACCCCTCCACTTT.

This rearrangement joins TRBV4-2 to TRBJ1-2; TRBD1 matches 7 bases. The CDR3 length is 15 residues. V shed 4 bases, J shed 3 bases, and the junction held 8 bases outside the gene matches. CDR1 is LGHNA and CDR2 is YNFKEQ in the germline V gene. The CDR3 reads CASSLSGTEYYGYTF. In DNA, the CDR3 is TGTGCCAGCAGCCTTTCCGGGACAGAGTACTATGGCTACACCTTC.

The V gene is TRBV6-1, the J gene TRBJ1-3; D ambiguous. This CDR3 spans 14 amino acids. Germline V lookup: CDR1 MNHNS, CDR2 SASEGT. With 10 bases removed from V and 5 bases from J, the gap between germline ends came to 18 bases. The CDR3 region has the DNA TGTGCCACCATTTTCCGGGAGAATCGAAACACCATATATTTT. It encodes CATIFRENRNTIYF.

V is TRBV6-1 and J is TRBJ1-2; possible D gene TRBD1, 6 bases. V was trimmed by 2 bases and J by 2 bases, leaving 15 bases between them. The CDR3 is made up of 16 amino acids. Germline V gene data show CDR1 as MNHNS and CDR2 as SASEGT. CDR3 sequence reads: CASSEIPARGNYGYTF. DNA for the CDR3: TGTGCCAGCAGTGAAATCCCGGCCAGGGGCAACTATGGCTACACCTTC.

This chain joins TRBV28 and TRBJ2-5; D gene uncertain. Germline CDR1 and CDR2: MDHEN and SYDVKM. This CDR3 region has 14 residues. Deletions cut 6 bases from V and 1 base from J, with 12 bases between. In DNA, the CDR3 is TGTGCCAGCAGCTCAGAGACATTCCAAGAGACCCAGTACTTC. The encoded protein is CASSSETFQETQYF.

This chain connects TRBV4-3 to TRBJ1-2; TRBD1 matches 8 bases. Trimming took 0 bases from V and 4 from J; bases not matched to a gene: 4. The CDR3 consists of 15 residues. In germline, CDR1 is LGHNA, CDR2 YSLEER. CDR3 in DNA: TGCGCCAGCAGCCAAGAGCCAGGGGGCGGCTATGGCTACACCTTC. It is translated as CASSQEPGGGYGYTF.